This T cell receptor beta chain was recorded in a study of blood T cell repertoires in COVID-19 (dated by TCRdb to about 2020). For the wider study: Samples from collaborators originated in the United States, Italy and Spain and spanned both the acute and convalescent phases of COVID-19. The sample metadata nearly always contained a de-identified subject ID, COVID-19 status, age in years and sex. Where HLA class I and class II types were available, the types were taken from metadata supplied by the sample provider, not from assay-based typing. The dataset comprised deeply sampled blood TCRbeta repertoires from subjects exposed to, actively infected with, or recovered from COVID-19. The repertoires were released in a freely available public database meant as a resource for research on the immune response to SARS-CoV-2. Samples were obtained from the ongoing ImmuneRACE study (first 160 participants) and from 1,254 subjects provided by 6 global collaborators. The material from the prospective study consisted of cDNA or gDNA derived from T cells, B-cell-depleted T cells, or PBMCs. What the research found in general, with its limitations: The quantity of clinical and demographic metadata differed by source and by participant and was supplied without curation.

TCRbeta CDR3 regions were amplified from genomic DNA by means of the immunoSEQ Assay, a bias-controlled multiplex PCR. For the original study's pipeline: The number of nucleated cells in each sample was estimated from the amplification of reference gene primers within the assay. To quantify the absolute abundance of each unique TCRbeta CDR3 rearrangement, sequence reads were collapsed and filtered. For each sample, productive Simpson clonality was calculated as the square root of Simpson's diversity index over productive rearrangements. TCRdb provides this immuneACCESS table in a form limited to in-frame rearrangements. Some clones are lacking; in checked studies, under half of them reflect an unresolved V gene, and why the rest are absent is not known. The DNA was the basis for D and trimming; V, J and clone size are from that table. This sample is represented by 260,000 or so clones; over 75% of them were singletons. The biggest ten clones account for about 0.7% of the sample.

As for this clone: It lacks a known antigen. It has no much larger one-base neighbor in the sample; base qualities were not kept.

The germline V gene (reference sequence) yields LGHDT for CDR1 and YNNKEL for CDR2. Germline trimming amounts to 6 bases on V and 8 bases on J, with 3 as the count of junction bases outside the gene matches. Taken from cysteine to phenylalanine, the CDR3 has 12 residues. The read is trimmed to its CDR3 DNA, 36 bases read in frame from base 1. Collaborating institutions collected whole blood in K2EDTA tubes following their own protocols. For TCRbeta analysis, collaborators shipped samples in one of three forms: frozen whole blood, isolated PBMCs, or DNA extracted from either of those sample types. The source of this sequence is a human donor in a cohort sampled during active COVID-19. This chain joins TRBV3-1 (or the pseudogene TRBV3-2) to TRBJ1-2, with 10 bases aligning to TRBD1. Sequenced sample: peripheral blood. For the CDR3, the sequence is CASRTGGHGYTF. The nucleotides are TGTGCCAGCAGGACAGGGGGCCACGGCTACACCTTC.